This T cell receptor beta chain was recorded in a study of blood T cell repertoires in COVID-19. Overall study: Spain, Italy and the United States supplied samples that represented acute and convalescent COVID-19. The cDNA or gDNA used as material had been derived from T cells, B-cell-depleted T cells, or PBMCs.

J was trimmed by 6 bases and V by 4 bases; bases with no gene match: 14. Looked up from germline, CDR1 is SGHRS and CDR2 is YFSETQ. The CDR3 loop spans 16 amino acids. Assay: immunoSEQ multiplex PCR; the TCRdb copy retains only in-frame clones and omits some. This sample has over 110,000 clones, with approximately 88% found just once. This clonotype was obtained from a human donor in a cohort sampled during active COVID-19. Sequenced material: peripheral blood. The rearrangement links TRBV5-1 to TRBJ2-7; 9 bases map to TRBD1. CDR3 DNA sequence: TGCGCCAGCAGCAAGACAGGGGGTGATAGCCTTCGCGAGCAGTACTTC. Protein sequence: CASSKTGGDSLREQYF.